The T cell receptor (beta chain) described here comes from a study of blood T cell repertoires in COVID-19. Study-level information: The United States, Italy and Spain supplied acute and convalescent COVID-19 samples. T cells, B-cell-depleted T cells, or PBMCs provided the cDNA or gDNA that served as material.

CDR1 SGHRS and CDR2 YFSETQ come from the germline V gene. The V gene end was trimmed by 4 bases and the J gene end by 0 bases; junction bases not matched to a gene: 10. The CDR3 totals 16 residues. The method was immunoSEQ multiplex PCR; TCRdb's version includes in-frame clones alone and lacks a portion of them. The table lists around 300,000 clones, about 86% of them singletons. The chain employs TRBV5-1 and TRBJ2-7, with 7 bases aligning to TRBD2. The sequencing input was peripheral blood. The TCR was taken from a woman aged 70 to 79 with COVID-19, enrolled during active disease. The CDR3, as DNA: TGCGCCAGCAGCCCCCAGGGAGGGACCCTCTCCTACGAGCAGTACTTC. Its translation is CASSPQGGTLSYEQYF.